This passage covers 27 T cell receptor beta chains from one sample sequenced in a study of blood T cells in healthy people across ages (dated by TCRdb to 2013 to 2016). The library was prepared using 5' RACE. TCRdb records Illumina HiSeq 2500 as the sequencer. A second roughly 6 to 11 cycle PCR used a sample-barcoded 5' primer and a J-beta primer mix. The public reads were quality trimmed at Q25 with fastp and then assembled into clones with MiXCR by TCRdb, keeping productive beta chains. Rows are unified per CDR3 protein, each entry keeping the most common DNA and genes. This sample comprises roughly 1.4 million distinct CDR3 sequences, approximately 59% of them detected only once. The top ten hold about 6.3% of the sample. Material: blood. All receptors derive from a man aged 18 to 30 in good health.

A few counts support this clonotype. The chain has TRBV29-1 and TRBJ2-1; no firm D call. CDR1 SQVTM and CDR2 ANQGSEA come from the germline V gene. The CDR3 has 11 residues. The CDR3 DNA reads TGCAGGGGCACTAACTACAATGAGCAGTTCTTC. As protein: CRGTNYNEQFF.

This clonotype has a single count. The chain recombines TRBV25-1 with TRBJ1-2, with a tentative D call TRBD1 (5 bases). Trimming stripped 2 bases from V and 4 bases from J, with 11 bases between. The CDR3 sequence is 14 residues long. Per the germline V gene, CDR1 is MGHDK and CDR2 is SYGVNS. DNA of the CDR3: TGTGCCAGCAGTGAAAGACAGTTCGCCTATGGCTACACCTTC. Amino acids: CASSERQFAYGYTF.

This clonotype showed up just a few times. The chain recombines TRBV7-9 with TRBJ2-5; 8 bases match TRBD1. The tail of the sequence fits TRBJ2-7 better, so the J call may be wrong. Germline V gives CDR1 SEHNR, CDR2 FQNEAQ (reference sequence). The CDR3 is made up of 16 amino acids. The CDR3, as DNA: TGTGCCAGCAGCATCTCGACAGGGGCAGGGATCTACGAGCAGTACTTC. Translated, it gives CASSISTGAGIYEQYF.

The V gene is TRBV20-1, the J gene TRBJ2-1, with D unresolved. CDR3 size: 14 residues. The V gene lost 3 bases and the J gene lost 3 bases, with 12 bases spanning the gap. Germline assignment: CDR1 DFQATT and CDR2 SNEGSKA (reference sequence). CDR3 protein: CSASKPPLYNEQFF. CDR3 in DNA: TGCAGTGCTAGTAAACCACCCCTCTACAATGAGCAGTTCTTC.

This clonotype appeared a few times. The chain joins TRBV12-3 or TRBV12-4 to TRBJ2-5; 7 nucleotides line up with TRBD2. This CDR3 is built from 14 residues. Unmatched junction bases numbered 4, after V lost 6 bases and J lost 0 bases. CDR3: CASRWGGHQETQYF. CDR3 coding DNA: TGTGCCAGCAGATGGGGGGGACACCAAGAGACCCAGTACTTC.

This clonotype was detected once. This rearrangement joins TRBV9 to TRBJ1-1, with unresolved D. Germline V lookup: CDR1 SGDLS, CDR2 YYNGEE. V was pared by 10 bases and J by 0 bases, with 10 bases between. This CDR3 spans 12 amino acids. The CDR3 sequence is CACTPLNTEAFF. DNA of the CDR3: TGTGCCTGCACCCCGTTGAACACTGAAGCTTTCTTT.

The chain employs TRBV11-3 and TRBJ2-5, with 14 bases lining up with TRBD2. CDR1 and CDR2 (germline): SGHNT, YENEEA. Losses at the gene ends were 4 bases for V and 6 bases for J; bases not matched to a gene: 4. CDR3 length: 15 residues. As DNA, the CDR3 is TGTGCCAGCAGCTCGGGACTAGCGGGAGAGAAGACCCAGTACTTC. Protein product: CASSSGLAGEKTQYF.

This clonotype was observed many times. V gene TRBV5-1 combines with J gene TRBJ2-7; D is possibly TRBD2 (6 bases). Germline V lookup: CDR1 SGHRS, CDR2 YFSETQ. The CDR3 extends over 15 amino acids. Trimming removed 5 bases from V and 0 bases from J, with 15 bases in between. CDR3 DNA: TGCGCCAGCAGTGTCGGGAGCCCAAACTCCTACGAGCAGTACTTC. Translated, it gives CASSVGSPNSYEQYF. The entire variable domain, with the rest obtained from reference TRBV5-1 and TRBJ2-7, is as follows: KAGVTQTPRYLIKTRGQQVTLSCSPISGHRSVSWYQQTPGQGLQFLFEYFSETQRNKGNFPGRFSGRQFSNSRSEMNVSTLELGDSALYLCASSVGSPNSYEQYFGPGTRLTVT.

The chain recombines TRBV29-1 with TRBJ2-7; 11 nucleotides line up with TRBD2. V shed 2 bases, J shed 3 bases, and the junction held 3 bases outside the gene matches. The CDR3 covers 14 residues. Germline loops: CDR1 SQVTM, CDR2 ANQGSEA. The DNA of the CDR3 is TGCAGCGTTGAATTAGCGGGAGGGAACTACGAGCAGTACTTC. Protein product: CSVELAGGNYEQYF.

The rearrangement uses TRBV9 and TRBJ2-7; 10 bases map to TRBD1. V was clipped by 4 bases and J by 3 bases; unmatched bases: 7. Germline V gives CDR1 SGDLS, CDR2 YYNGEE. The CDR3 has 15 residues. CDR3 sequence: CASSTQTGGYYEQYF. CDR3 in DNA: TGTGCCAGCAGCACCCAGACAGGGGGCTACTACGAGCAGTACTTC.

In this sample, this clonotype turned up many times. Here the CDR3 reads CASSPRGADTQYF. As DNA, the CDR3 is TGTGCCAGCTCCCCGCGGGGGGCAGATACGCAGTATTTT. The chain has TRBV9 and TRBJ2-3, with 8 bases lining up with TRBD2. V gave up 7 bases and J gave up 4 bases; unmatched junction bases: 5. CDR3 length: 13 residues. CDR1 SGDLS and CDR2 YYNGEE come from the germline V gene.

The rearrangement joins TRBV7-9 to TRBJ1-6; D remains unclear. This CDR3 spans 15 amino acids. Germline CDR1 SEHNR, CDR2 FQNEAQ (reference sequence). Trimming left V 3 bases short and J 7 bases short, with 13 bases between. The CDR3 nucleotides are TGTGCCAGCAGCTTGGAAAACCCTCGGAATTCACCCCTCCACTTT. Residues: CASSLENPRNSPLHF.

The chain combines TRBV4-3 with TRBJ2-5; weak D call: TRBD2 (6 bases). The DNA matches TRBJ2-7 better at its end, which makes the J call doubtful. The CDR3 covers 15 residues. CDR1 is LGHNA, CDR2 YSLEER, per germline. Here the CDR3 DNA reads TGCGCCAGCAGCGCCTACCGGGGGTCACTTTACGAGCAGTACTTC. Amino acid sequence: CASSAYRGSLYEQYF.

The chain recombines TRBV20-1 with TRBJ2-4; TRBD1 aligns across 10 bases. After removal of 5 bases from V and 8 bases from J, the junction contained 6 bases not matched to a gene. The CDR3 is 13 amino acids. CDR1 and CDR2 (germline): DFQATT, SNEGSKA (reference sequence). This CDR3 is CSAGDRGTDIQYF. CDR3 DNA sequence: TGCAGTGCTGGGGACAGGGGAACGGACATTCAGTACTTC.

J is TRBJ2-7 and V is TRBV3-1; D is possibly TRBD1 (6 bases). Germline V gene sequence: CDR1 LGHDT, CDR2 YNNKEL (reference sequence). Trimming stripped 4 bases from V and 1 base from J, with 23 bases between. This CDR3 comprises 18 residues. As DNA, the CDR3 is TGTGCCAGCAGCCCACCTGGACAGTTAGAAAATCTGTCCTACGAGCAGTACTTC. Translated, it gives CASSPPGQLENLSYEQYF.

This chain uses TRBV4-3 with TRBJ2-7; 7 nucleotides align to TRBD1. The junction had 19 bases not matched to a gene; V was cut back by 1 base and J by 7 bases. The germline gives CDR1 LGHNA, CDR2 YSLEER. This CDR3 spans 18 amino acids. CDR3 protein: CASSQGVSRDSGYNEQYF. The DNA for the CDR3 is TGCGCCAGCAGCCAAGGGGTCAGTCGGGACAGCGGCTACAATGAGCAGTACTTC.

This rearrangement joins TRBV30 to TRBJ2-5, with D perhaps given as TRBD1 or TRBD2 (5 bases each). CDR3 length: 13 amino acids. V lost 2 bases and J 11 bases, leaving 18 bases between the germline ends. Germline CDR1 is GTSNPN and CDR2 is SVGIG (reference sequence). CDR3 amino acids: CAWSSNPGGAQYF. For the CDR3, the DNA is TGTGCCTGGAGTTCTAACCCTGGGGGTGCGCAGTACTTC.

This clonotype was counted between two and nine times. The chain carries TRBV29-1 and TRBJ1-2, with D hard to call. The CDR3 consists of 11 residues. Trimming pared 3 bases from V and 7 bases from J, leaving 9 bases between. From germline, CDR1 is SQVTM and CDR2 ANQGSEA. For the CDR3, the DNA is TGCAGCGTTGATGGCAGGAGTGGCTACACCTTC. This translates into CSVDGRSGYTF.

This chain links TRBV12-3 or TRBV12-4 with TRBJ1-2; TRBD1 matches 9 bases. V shed 0 bases and J 1 base; nucleotides not matched to a gene: 9. The CDR3 length is 18 residues. In nucleotides, the CDR3 is TGTGCCAGCAGTTTAGCGGGGGGACAGGGAGGCAGTAACTATGGCTACACCTTC. This sequence encodes CASSLAGGQGGSNYGYTF.

The chain joins TRBV7-4 to TRBJ1-4; D might be TRBD1 (5 bases). There are 15 residues in the CDR3. The germline V and J ends were trimmed by 4 bases and 7 bases, with 16 bases remaining between them. From germline, CDR1 is SGHVT and CDR2 SQSDAQ. This chain's CDR3 is CASSCTGTAVEKLFF. In nucleotides, the CDR3 is TGTGCCAGCAGCTGCACCGGGACGGCGGTTGAAAAACTGTTTTTT.

On this clonotype itself: Germline is not matched at one junction end, which may reflect a read error. V gene TRBV20-1 combines with J gene TRBJ2-7, with D hard to call. The CDR3 covers 13 residues. The germline V gene has CDR1 DFQATT and CDR2 SNEGSKA (reference sequence). CDR3 loop: CSARRENAYEQYF. The CDR3 bases are TGCAGTGCTCGAAGGGAAAACGCCTACGAGCAGTACTTT.

The rearrangement uses TRBV6-2 or TRBV6-3 and TRBJ1-2; perhaps TRBD1 as D (6 bases). Germline assignment: CDR1 MNHEY and CDR2 SVGEGT. Trimming cost V 7 bases and J 7 bases, with 13 bases left between them. The CDR3 is made up of 12 amino acids. CDR3 in DNA: TGTGCCAGCATGCCCAGGGGCTTTGGCTACACCTTC. This gives the protein CASMPRGFGYTF.

V is TRBV7-2 and J is TRBJ1-6; D is undetermined. The germline V gene has CDR1 SGHTA and CDR2 FQGNSA. The CDR3 length is 18 residues. V lost 5 bases, J lost 6 bases, and 23 bases lay in between. The CDR3 loop is CASSLRPPIRRTNSPLHF. CDR3 sequence (DNA): TGTGCCAGCAGCCTCCGGCCACCGATCAGGCGAACTAATTCACCCCTCCACTTT.

The chain couples TRBV6-5 to TRBJ2-3; D is possibly TRBD1 (6 bases). From germline, CDR1 is MNHEY and CDR2 SVGAGI. The CDR3 is 18 amino acids. Trimming left V 0 bases short and J 0 bases short, with 16 bases between. The CDR3 region is CASSYSAPGAYSTDTQYF. The CDR3 DNA sequence: TGTGCCAGCAGTTACTCGGCGCCAGGGGCCTATAGCACAGATACGCAGTATTTT.

The chain carries TRBV20-1 and TRBJ1-2, with 7 bases fitting TRBD1. Trimming at V came to 4 bases and at J to 4 bases, leaving 3 bases not matched to a gene. The germline V gene encodes CDR1 DFQATT and CDR2 SNEGSKA (reference sequence). This CDR3 is 12 amino acids long. The CDR3 bases are TGCAGTGCTACCACAGGGGTCTATGGCTACACCTTC. Its protein is CSATTGVYGYTF.

The chain uses TRBV29-1 and TRBJ1-2; possible D gene TRBD1, 5 bases. Germline CDR1 reads SQVTM; CDR2 reads ANQGSEA. The CDR3 spans 13 residues. Trimming stripped 7 bases from V and 5 bases from J, with 17 bases between. The CDR3 loop is CSAVGRGMYGYTF. CDR3 bases: TGCAGCGCGGTGGGGAGGGGAATGTATGGCTACACCTTC.

The chain uses TRBV27 and TRBJ2-1; TRBD2 might be the D (6 bases). This CDR3 comprises 14 residues. CDR1 is MNHEY, CDR2 SMNVEV, per germline (reference sequence). V lost 8 bases, J lost 5 bases, and 16 bases lay in between. The CDR3 reads CASRTGLLNNEQFF. DNA of the CDR3: TGTGCCAGCCGAACGGGACTTCTCAACAATGAGCAGTTCTTC.